The 17 T cell receptor beta chains reported below all come from one sample, sequenced in a study of blood T cell repertoires in COVID-19. The assay was immunoSEQ multiplex PCR, and TCRdb's table has in-frame clones only and misses some. The sample gives 150,000 or so clones, 87% of which show up once; approximately 4% is in the top ten. The sequencing sample was made of PBMCs or T cells enriched from blood (not recorded which). These receptors were collected from a middle-aged woman who had been exposed to COVID-19.

V is TRBV5-5 and J is TRBJ2-1, with TRBD1 matching over 8 bases. CDR1 SGHKS and CDR2 YYEKEE come from the germline V gene (reference sequence). The CDR3 runs to 14 residues. The junction had 12 bases not matched to a gene; V was cut back by 7 bases and J by 9 bases. The CDR3 DNA is TGTGCCAGCGCCGGTGGGGGACAGGTGATTGAGCAGTTCTTC. Protein: CASAGGGQVIEQFF.

The chain joins TRBV4-1 to TRBJ2-7; 11 positions match TRBD2. Per germline, CDR1 MGHRA and CDR2 YSYEKL. Trimming removed 1 base from V and 2 bases from J; junction bases left unmatched: 16. The CDR3 spans 20 residues. CDR3 nucleotides: TGCGCCAGCAGCCAAGGGGAAGGTGGACTAGCGGGTTCGGGTCCCTACGAGCAGTACTTC. Protein: CASSQGEGGLAGSGPYEQYF.

The chain recombines TRBV5-1 with TRBJ1-4; TRBD1 agrees at 9 bases. From germline, CDR1 is SGHRS and CDR2 YFSETQ. With V trimmed by 4 bases and J by 2 bases, 9 bases remained unmatched. The CDR3 consists of 17 residues. The CDR3 is CASSPGTGSPTNEKLFF. The CDR3 nucleotides are TGCGCCAGCAGCCCCGGGACAGGGTCTCCGACTAATGAAAAACTGTTTTTT.

V is TRBV19 and J is TRBJ1-2, with 9 positions matching TRBD1. V trimming: 1 base; J trimming: 5 bases; junction bases outside the gene matches: 5. Germline lookup yields CDR1 LNHDA and CDR2 SQIVND (reference sequence). This CDR3 comprises 15 residues. The CDR3 DNA reads TGTGCCAGTAGTATAGCCGCGGACAGGGGATATGGCTACACCTTC. Its protein product is CASSIAADRGYGYTF.

This chain joins TRBV27 and TRBJ2-7; no reliable D call. V lost 4 bases, J lost 6 bases, and 13 bases lay in between. Germline loops: CDR1 MNHEY, CDR2 SMNVEV (reference sequence). The CDR3 covers 13 residues. CDR3 sequence reads: CASSSRPAVEQYF. Here the CDR3 DNA reads TGTGCCAGCAGTTCGAGACCGGCGGTCGAGCAGTACTTC.

V gene TRBV29-1 combines with J gene TRBJ1-1, with D hard to call. Deletions cut 5 bases from V and 1 base from J, with 14 bases between. Germline CDR1 reads SQVTM; CDR2 reads ANQGSEA. This CDR3 is built from 14 residues. In DNA form, the CDR3 reads TGCAGCGTTCCCAAACCACAGACGAACACTGAAGCTTTCTTT. Translation gives CSVPKPQTNTEAFF.

In this sample, this clone turned up once. The chain couples TRBV19 to TRBJ2-3, with TRBD1 matching over 8 bases. The junction had 11 bases not matched to a gene; V was cut back by 4 bases and J by 14 bases. The germline V gene has CDR1 LNHDA and CDR2 SQIVND (reference sequence). The CDR3 is made up of 13 amino acids. CDR3 DNA: TGTGCCAGTAGTACCCAACCGGGACAGGCTGGGTATTTT. Translating gives CASSTQPGQAGYF.

This chain joins TRBV4-1 and TRBJ1-5; TRBD1 might be the D (6 bases). CDR1 and CDR2 from the germline V gene are MGHRA and YSYEKL. The CDR3 totals 15 residues. Trimming cost V 0 bases and J 7 bases, with 13 bases left between them. In DNA, the CDR3 is TGCGCCAGCAGCCAAGACACAGGGTTTGGGCAGCCCCAGCATTTT. The encoded protein is CASSQDTGFGQPQHF.

The CDR3 nucleotides are TGTGCCAGCAGCCCCGGAGGGGGGACTAGCGCCACAGATACGCAGTATTTT. Its translation is CASSPGGGTSATDTQYF. J is TRBJ2-3 and V is TRBV11-3; 10 bases agree with TRBD2. Trimming cost V 5 bases and J 2 bases; bases outside gene matches: 10. Germline CDR1 and CDR2: SGHNT and YENEEA. This CDR3 region has 17 residues.

The V gene is TRBV4-2, the J gene TRBJ1-5, with TRBD1 as a possible D gene (6 bases). This CDR3 has 15 residues. From germline, CDR1 is LGHNA and CDR2 YNFKEQ. Trimming took off 0 bases at V and 1 base at J, with 7 bases between the two ends. CDR3 protein: CASSQDQGSNQPQHF. CDR3 bases: TGTGCCAGCAGCCAAGATCAGGGGAGCAATCAGCCCCAGCATTTT.

The chain carries TRBV3-1 (or the pseudogene TRBV3-2) and TRBJ2-7; D ambiguous. The germline V and J ends were trimmed by 1 base and 7 bases, with 8 bases remaining between them. CDR1 and CDR2 from the germline V gene are LGHDT and YNNKEL (reference sequence). This CDR3 comprises 12 residues. CDR3 loop: CASSQGVREQYF. CDR3 coding DNA: TGTGCCAGCAGCCAAGGGGTGCGGGAGCAGTACTTC.

The chain carries TRBV12-3 or TRBV12-4 and TRBJ1-1, with 7 nucleotides matching TRBD1. Trimming removed 11 bases from V and 1 base from J; junction bases left unmatched: 7. The CDR3 spans 13 residues. CDR3 sequence: CAGKGQENTEAFF. The CDR3 DNA reads as TGTGCCGGCAAAGGACAGGAGAACACTGAAGCTTTCTTT.

This chain uses TRBV10-3 with TRBJ1-3; weak D call: TRBD1 (6 bases). Between the trimmed V and J ends, which lost 2 bases and 2 bases, there was a span of 7 bases. Germline-derived CDR1 and CDR2 are ENHRY and SYGVKD. This CDR3 is 14 amino acids long. CDR3 region: CAISEPGAGNTIYF. CDR3 coding DNA: TGTGCCATCAGTGAGCCAGGGGCTGGAAACACCATATATTTT.

The V call is TRBV5-1, the J call TRBJ1-1, with 8 bases aligning to TRBD1. Germline CDR1 SGHRS, CDR2 YFSETQ. The V gene end was trimmed by 4 bases and the J gene end by 0 bases; junction bases not matched to a gene: 11. This CDR3 is built from 17 residues. CDR3 loop: CASSPDAGGVMNTEAFF. The CDR3 region has the DNA TGCGCCAGCAGCCCGGACGCAGGGGGCGTTATGAACACTGAAGCTTTCTTT.

CDR3 protein: CASGGTGITDEQYF. In DNA, the CDR3 is TGTGCCAGCGGCGGGACAGGGATTACGGACGAGCAGTACTTC. The rearrangement joins TRBV2 to TRBJ2-7; 9 bases line up with TRBD1. V shed 8 bases, J shed 5 bases, and the junction held 10 bases outside the gene matches. The CDR3 has 14 amino acids. Germline V CDR1 and CDR2: SNHLY, FYNNEI.

V and J are TRBV20-1 and TRBJ2-7; perhaps TRBD1 as D (5 bases). Germline V gene lookup returns CDR1 DFQATT and CDR2 SNEGSKA (reference sequence). The CDR3 length is 11 residues. V lost 6 bases and J 5 bases, leaving 11 bases between the germline ends. As DNA, the CDR3 is TGCAGTGCAGGGGAATTTGACGAGCAGTACTTC. It yields the protein CSAGEFDEQYF.

There are a few counts of this clone. The chain recombines TRBV6-5 with TRBJ1-2; D is undetermined. With 7 bases removed from V and 8 bases from J, the gap between germline ends came to 14 bases. The CDR3 contains 12 residues. Germline CDR1 and CDR2: MNHEY and SVGAGI. The CDR3 DNA follows: TGTGCCAGCATTCCATGGGAGGACGGCTACACCTTC. As protein: CASIPWEDGYTF.